Below are 28 T cell receptor beta chains sequenced from a single sample in a study of technical replicates of blood from a handful of donors. The table came from immunoSEQ multiplex PCR; TCRdb's copy has only in-frame clones and leaves some out. This sample has 40,000 to 65,000 clones, with more than 70% found just once. Material for sequencing was PBMCs. Receptors were obtained from a human donor in good health. Some clones in this sample may be carry-over from other donors' samples.

This clone was picked up a small number of times. The chain joins TRBV4-1 to TRBJ1-5, with a possible D match to TRBD1 (5 bases). The V gene lost 0 bases and the J gene lost 3 bases, with 6 bases spanning the gap. CDR1 and CDR2 (germline): MGHRA, YSYEKL. CDR3 size: 14 residues. The CDR3, as DNA: TGCGCCAGCAGCCAAGAACAGGACAATCAGCCCCAGCATTTT. Its protein is CASSQEQDNQPQHF.

The chain combines TRBV2 with TRBJ1-1; 7 bases are a match to TRBD1. J was trimmed by 0 bases and V by 8 bases; bases with no gene match: 0. The CDR3 extends over 12 amino acids. Germline-derived CDR1 and CDR2 are SNHLY and FYNNEI. Here the CDR3 reads CASGQVNTEAFF. The CDR3 nucleotides are TGTGCCAGCGGACAGGTGAACACTGAAGCTTTCTTT.

This clone was found once. This CDR3 is CASNRVPANTGELFF. The CDR3 DNA follows: TGTGCCAGCAACCGGGTCCCCGCCAACACCGGGGAGCTGTTTTTT. The chain combines TRBV2 with TRBJ2-2; D not certain. Germline V gene data show CDR1 as SNHLY and CDR2 as FYNNEI. Trimming stripped 7 bases from V and 2 bases from J, with 14 bases between. The CDR3 spans 15 residues.

V gene TRBV30 combines with J gene TRBJ2-6; 12 bases map to TRBD1. This CDR3 has 17 amino acids. From germline, CDR1 is GTSNPN and CDR2 SVGIG (reference sequence). Losses at the gene ends were 3 bases for V and 4 bases for J; bases not matched to a gene: 7. The CDR3 sequence: CAWRVGTGGYGANVLTF. The DNA for the CDR3 is TGTGCCTGGAGGGTTGGGACAGGGGGCTACGGGGCCAACGTCCTGACTTTC.

The chain recombines TRBV10-3 with TRBJ1-5; 9 nucleotides match TRBD1. In germline, CDR1 is ENHRY, CDR2 SYGVKD. This CDR3 contains 12 residues. The V and J ends lost 9 bases and 7 bases, in that order; junction bases with no gene match: 4. CDR3 nucleotide sequence: TGTGCCATAGGACAGGGGCAGCAGCCCCAGCATTTT. Its protein is CAIGQGQQPQHF.

This sequence joins TRBV6-5 and TRBJ1-5; the match to TRBD1 covers 7 bases. In germline, CDR1 is MNHEY, CDR2 SVGAGI. This CDR3 comprises 15 residues. With 6 bases clipped from V and 1 base from J, the junction kept 6 bases outside the gene matches. The chain's CDR3 is CASSTGAESNQPQHF. The CDR3 DNA follows: TGTGCCAGCAGCACAGGGGCGGAGAGCAATCAGCCCCAGCATTTT.

The rearrangement links TRBV29-1 to TRBJ1-2; the D is unclear. Germline V gene sequence: CDR1 SQVTM, CDR2 ANQGSEA. Trimming cost V 3 bases and J 5 bases, with 10 bases left between them. The CDR3 spans 12 residues. As DNA, the CDR3 is TGCAGCGTTGACCTGGGCCTTTATGGCTACACCTTC. Residues: CSVDLGLYGYTF.

The CDR3 sequence is CASSLGGQRELFF. Here the CDR3 DNA reads TGTGCCAGCAGCTTAGGGGGCCAGAGGGAGCTGTTTTTT. J is TRBJ2-2 and V is TRBV7-9, with D perhaps TRBD1 (5 bases). The CDR3 spans 13 residues. Germline values: CDR1 SEHNR, CDR2 FQNEAQ (reference sequence). The V end lost 1 base, the J end lost 9 bases, and 9 bases lay between the germline ends.

The rearrangement joins TRBV11-1 to TRBJ2-6; 7 nucleotides match TRBD1. The CDR3 totals 19 residues. The ends lost 2 bases at V and 0 bases at J; junction bases unmatched: 10. In germline, CDR1 is SGHAT, CDR2 FQDESV (reference sequence). This CDR3 is CASSLRSETGHSGANVLTF. Here the CDR3 DNA reads TGTGCCAGCAGCTTACGATCCGAGACAGGGCACTCTGGGGCCAACGTCCTGACTTTC.

This chain uses TRBV5-4 with TRBJ2-1; TRBD1 matches 9 bases. The CDR3 contains 16 residues. V trimming: 2 bases; J trimming: 4 bases; junction bases outside the gene matches: 7. The germline V gene has CDR1 SGHNT and CDR2 YYREEE (reference sequence). In DNA, the CDR3 is TGTGCCAGCAGCTTAGGCACACAGGGGGCTTACAATGAGCAGTTCTTC. This gives the protein CASSLGTQGAYNEQFF.

In its sample, this clone ranks as medium-sized (0.01 to 0.1%). The genes are TRBV19 and TRBJ1-1, with a weak D call TRBD1 (5 bases). This CDR3 contains 13 residues. Trimming took 8 bases from V and 0 from J, leaving 10 bases between them. From germline, CDR1 is LNHDA and CDR2 SQIVND (reference sequence). The CDR3 loop is CASRGTVNTEAFF. The DNA for the CDR3 is TGTGCCAGTCGGGGGACCGTGAACACTGAAGCTTTCTTT.

This chain joins TRBV29-1 and TRBJ2-3; D possibly corresponds to TRBD1 (6 bases). This CDR3 comprises 13 residues. V dropped 6 bases and J dropped 8 bases, with 18 bases sitting between them. The germline gives CDR1 SQVTM, CDR2 ANQGSEA. The DNA for the CDR3 is TGCAGCGTCGGAACAGGGTCGGGCTTTACGCAGTATTTT. Amino acid sequence: CSVGTGSGFTQYF.

This chain joins TRBV14 and TRBJ2-3; the D gene is possibly TRBD1 (6 bases). Germline CDR1 is SGHDN and CDR2 is FVKESK. CDR3 length: 14 amino acids. The V and J ends lost 5 bases and 10 bases respectively, with 19 bases between them. For the CDR3, the DNA is TGTGCCAGCAGCAGAACGAGACAGGCTTCGGCGCAGTATTTT. Encoded protein: CASSRTRQASAQYF.

V and J are TRBV29-1 and TRBJ1-2, with 9 bases fitting TRBD1. Germline CDR1 reads SQVTM; CDR2 reads ANQGSEA. The CDR3 has 15 residues. The trim removed 4 bases at V and 2 bases at J, leaving 8 bases unmatched. Written as DNA, the CDR3 is TGCAGCGTTGGGGTTGGGACAGGGCTAAACTATGGCTACACCTTC. Residues: CSVGVGTGLNYGYTF.

The chain uses TRBV7-9 and TRBJ2-7; D not certain. The germline CDR1 and CDR2 sequences are SEHNR and FQNEAQ (reference sequence). With 4 bases removed from V and 1 base from J, the gap between germline ends came to 8 bases. The CDR3 contains 13 residues. The CDR3 loop reads CASSSEPSYEQYF. CDR3 DNA: TGTGCCAGCAGCTCCGAGCCGTCCTACGAGCAGTACTTC.

The genes are TRBV18 and TRBJ2-2; D possibly corresponds to TRBD1 (6 bases). Trimming stripped 3 bases from V and 1 base from J, with 9 bases between. The CDR3 consists of 15 residues. Germline V gene data show CDR1 as KGHSH and CDR2 as LQKENI. For the CDR3, the DNA is TGTGCCAGCTCACCGGGCAGGGGGAACACCGGGGAGCTGTTTTTT. Translated, it gives CASSPGRGNTGELFF.

On this clone itself: The junction departs from the called germline gene at one end, perhaps through a read error. CDR3 nucleotide sequence: TGCAGCGCTGAACGAGGTGGGACTACCGTTAAGACCCAGTACTTC. Translation: CSAERGGTTVKTQYF. The chain is built from TRBV29-1 and TRBJ2-5; 7 bases fit TRBD2. The CDR3 loop spans 15 amino acids. In germline, CDR1 is SQVTM, CDR2 ANQGSEA.

The DNA of the CDR3 is TGTGCCAGCAGACTTAGTACGGTTGAGCAGTTCTTC. Residues: CASRLSTVEQFF. This rearrangement joins TRBV7-2 to TRBJ2-1; D is unclear. Germline CDR1 SGHTA, CDR2 FQGNSA. V lost 6 bases, J lost 9 bases, and 12 bases lay in between. The CDR3 consists of 12 residues.

The V gene is TRBV5-1, the J gene TRBJ2-1; 7 bases are a match to TRBD2. Trimming removed 0 bases from V and 5 bases from J; junction bases left unmatched: 8. CDR1 is SGHRS, CDR2 YFSETQ, per germline. The CDR3 covers 16 residues. The CDR3 spells CASSLAGYGGNNEQFF. CDR3 nucleotide sequence: TGCGCCAGCAGCTTGGCCGGCTACGGGGGGAACAATGAGCAGTTCTTC.

V gene TRBV5-1 combines with J gene TRBJ1-6; 11 nucleotides match TRBD1. Losses at the gene ends were 0 bases for V and 9 bases for J; bases not matched to a gene: 2. CDR3 length: 15 amino acids. The germline gives CDR1 SGHRS, CDR2 YFSETQ. CDR3 residues: CASSLVGQGVSPLHF. The DNA of the CDR3 is TGCGCCAGCAGCTTGGTGGGACAGGGGGTTTCACCCCTCCACTTT.

The chain carries TRBV2 and TRBJ2-7; TRBD1 agrees at 9 bases. V lost 6 bases to trimming and J lost 6 bases; unmatched junction nucleotides: 9. The germline V gene encodes CDR1 SNHLY and CDR2 FYNNEI. This CDR3 comprises 14 residues. For the CDR3, the DNA is TGTGCCAGCAGGGGGGACAGGGTTGGGCGCGAGCAGTACTTC. Translation: CASRGDRVGREQYF.

The chain uses TRBV6-6 and TRBJ2-5; 10 bases fit TRBD2. This CDR3 contains 16 residues. Losses at the gene ends were 0 bases for V and 5 bases for J; bases not matched to a gene: 6. Per germline, CDR1 MNHNY and CDR2 SVGAGI (reference sequence). CDR3 in DNA: TGTGCCAGCAGTTACTCATCTAGCGGGAGATCCGAGACCCAGTACTTC. It codes for CASSYSSSGRSETQYF.

The rearrangement joins TRBV2 to TRBJ1-2; D possibly corresponds to TRBD1 (6 bases). The CDR3 has 14 amino acids. Looked up from germline, CDR1 is SNHLY and CDR2 is FYNNEI. V dropped 4 bases and J dropped 6 bases, with 15 bases sitting between them. The CDR3 sequence: CASSGEGGLDGYTF. Here the CDR3 DNA reads TGTGCCAGCAGTGGGGAGGGGGGGCTTGATGGCTACACCTTC.

The rearrangement links TRBV5-1 to TRBJ2-2, with 10 bases lining up with TRBD1. Trimming at V came to 3 bases and at J to 4 bases, leaving 6 bases not matched to a gene. This CDR3 is 16 amino acids long. Germline V gives CDR1 SGHRS, CDR2 YFSETQ. In DNA, the CDR3 is TGCGCCAGCAGCTCCCAGGGACAGGGGTCCACCGGGGAGCTGTTTTTT. Protein sequence: CASSSQGQGSTGELFF.

V and J are TRBV7-9 and TRBJ2-7, with a possible D match to TRBD1 (5 bases). The CDR3 is 13 residues long. The germline CDR1 and CDR2 sequences are SEHNR and FQNEAQ (reference sequence). The V and J ends lost 3 bases and 2 bases respectively, with 8 bases between them. The CDR3 sequence is CASSFGAAYEQYF. The DNA for the CDR3 is TGTGCCAGCAGCTTTGGGGCCGCCTACGAGCAGTACTTC.

This clone has only one observation. The rearrangement links TRBV7-9 to TRBJ1-4, with D hard to call. The CDR3 is 16 amino acids. Germline V gene lookup returns CDR1 SEHNR and CDR2 FQNEAQ (reference sequence). V dropped 1 base and J dropped 5 bases, with 14 bases sitting between them. Written as DNA, the CDR3 is TGTGCCAGCAGCTTAGAAGCGGCAACCGGCAATGAAAAACTGTTTTTT. The encoded protein is CASSLEAATGNEKLFF.

In this sample, this clone turned up a few times. This sequence joins TRBV6-5 and TRBJ1-6, with 9 positions matching TRBD1. V was clipped by 0 bases and J by 10 bases; unmatched bases: 4. The CDR3 loop spans 15 amino acids. Germline values: CDR1 MNHEY, CDR2 SVGAGI. The CDR3 bases are TGTGCCAGCAGTTACTCGGGGACAGGGACCTCACCCCTCCACTTT. Its protein product is CASSYSGTGTSPLHF.

The V call is TRBV30, the J call TRBJ1-5; D is perhaps TRBD1 (6 bases). V was shortened by 0 bases and J by 11 bases, with 11 bases between the two germline ends. CDR1 and CDR2 from the germline V gene are GTSNPN and SVGIG (reference sequence). The CDR3 is 12 residues long. CDR3 in amino acids: CAWSVLRGSQHF. As DNA, the CDR3 is TGTGCCTGGAGTGTACTGAGGGGGTCCCAGCATTTT.